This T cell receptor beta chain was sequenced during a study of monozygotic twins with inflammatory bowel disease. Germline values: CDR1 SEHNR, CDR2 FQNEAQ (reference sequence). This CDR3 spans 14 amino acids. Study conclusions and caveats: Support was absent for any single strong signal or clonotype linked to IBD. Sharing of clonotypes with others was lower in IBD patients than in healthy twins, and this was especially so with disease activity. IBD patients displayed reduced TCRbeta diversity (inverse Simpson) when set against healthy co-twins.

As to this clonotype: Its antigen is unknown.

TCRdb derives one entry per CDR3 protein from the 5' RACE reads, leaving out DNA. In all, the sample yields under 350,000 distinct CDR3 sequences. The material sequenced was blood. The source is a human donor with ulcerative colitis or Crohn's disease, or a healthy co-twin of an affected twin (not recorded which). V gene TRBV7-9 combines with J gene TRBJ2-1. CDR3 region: CASSLGWPTNEQFF.